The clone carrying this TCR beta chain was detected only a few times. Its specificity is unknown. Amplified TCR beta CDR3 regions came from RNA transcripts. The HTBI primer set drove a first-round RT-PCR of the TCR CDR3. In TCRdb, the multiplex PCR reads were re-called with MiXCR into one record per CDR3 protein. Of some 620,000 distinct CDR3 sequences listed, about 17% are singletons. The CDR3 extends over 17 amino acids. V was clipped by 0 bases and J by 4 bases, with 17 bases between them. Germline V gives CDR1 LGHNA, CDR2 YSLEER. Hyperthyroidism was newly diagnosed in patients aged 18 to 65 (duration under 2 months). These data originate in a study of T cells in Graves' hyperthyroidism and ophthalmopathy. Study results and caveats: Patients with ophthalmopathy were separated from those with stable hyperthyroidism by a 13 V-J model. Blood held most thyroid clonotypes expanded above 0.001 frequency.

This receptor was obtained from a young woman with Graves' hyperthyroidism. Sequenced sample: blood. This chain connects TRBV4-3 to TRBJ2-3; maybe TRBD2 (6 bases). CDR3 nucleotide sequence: TGCGCCAGCAGCCAAGATCGTTTGCGGGATCGGGCAGATACGCAGTATTTT. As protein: CASSQDRLRDRADTQYF.